The rows below give T cell receptor beta chains drawn from one sample of a study of cytomegalovirus exposure and HLA in healthy donors. The table came from immunoSEQ multiplex PCR; TCRdb's copy has only in-frame clones and leaves some out. Altogether about 130,000 clones are present, approximately 71% being singletons, with the ten largest covering 0.94%. What was sequenced was PBMCs. All receptors derive from an older woman in good health and CMV-seronegative. Both conserved end residues are part of each CDR3. Fields, in order: V gene, D gene, clone size, J gene, CDR3 protein, CDR3 DNA. A D gene is named only where the DNA matches it firmly. Some rows mark clone size as missing; the rest say once, few, many or name a class of expanded clone.

V gene: TRBV7-9; D gene: TRBD1; clone size: NA; J gene: TRBJ1-4; CDR3 protein: CASSKAGQGNEKLFF; CDR3 DNA: TGTGCCAGCAGCAAGGCGGGACAGGGAAATGAAAAACTGTTTTTT
V gene: TRBV6-1; D gene: TRBD1; clone size: few; J gene: TRBJ2-7; CDR3 protein: CASSLDRGGYEQYF; CDR3 DNA: TGTGCCAGCAGTTTGGACAGGGGGGGCTACGAGCAGTACTTC
V gene: TRBV7-6; D gene: NA; clone size: NA; J gene: TRBJ1-2; CDR3 protein: CASSLGGKGAAYGYTF; CDR3 DNA: TGTGCCAGCAGCTTAGGAGGGAAGGGCGCGGCCTATGGCTACACCTTC
V gene: TRBV11-2; D gene: NA; clone size: NA; J gene: TRBJ1-3; CDR3 protein: CASRKTDPGNTIYF; CDR3 DNA: TGTGCCAGCAGGAAGACAGATCCTGGAAACACCATATATTTT
V gene: TRBV5-1; D gene: TRBD1; clone size: NA; J gene: TRBJ2-2; CDR3 protein: CASRAGTGVNTGELFF; CDR3 DNA: TGCGCCAGCAGAGCCGGGACAGGGGTCAACACCGGGGAGCTGTTTTTT
V gene: TRBV28; D gene: TRBD1; clone size: NA; J gene: TRBJ1-1; CDR3 protein: CASRLYSDRFVNTEAFF; CDR3 DNA: TGTGCCAGCAGGCTCTACTCGGACAGGTTCGTGAACACTGAAGCTTTCTTT
V gene: TRBV4-2; D gene: NA; clone size: few; J gene: TRBJ2-7; CDR3 protein: CASSQDFRGSSEQYF; CDR3 DNA: TGTGCCAGCAGCCAAGATTTCCGCGGGTCCTCCGAGCAGTACTTC
V gene: TRBV28; D gene: TRBD2; clone size: NA; J gene: TRBJ2-1; CDR3 protein: CASSFRLAGINEQFF; CDR3 DNA: TGTGCCAGCAGTTTTAGGCTAGCGGGTATCAATGAGCAGTTCTTC
V gene: TRBV4-1; D gene: NA; clone size: NA; J gene: TRBJ2-7; CDR3 protein: CASSQDFTLTAWEQYF; CDR3 DNA: TGCGCCAGCAGCCAAGATTTCACATTAACAGCCTGGGAGCAGTACTTC
V gene: TRBV4-1; D gene: NA; clone size: NA; J gene: TRBJ1-4; CDR3 protein: CASSHPYEKLFF; CDR3 DNA: TGCGCCAGCAGCCACCCCTATGAAAAACTGTTTTTT
V gene: TRBV11-2; D gene: NA; clone size: NA; J gene: TRBJ2-3; CDR3 protein: CASSQTGTSTDTQYF; CDR3 DNA: TGTGCCAGCAGCCAGACCGGGACTAGCACAGATACGCAGTATTTT
V gene: TRBV6-1; D gene: TRBD1; clone size: NA; J gene: TRBJ2-7; CDR3 protein: CASSPTGVSSYEQYF; CDR3 DNA: TGTGCCAGCAGTCCGACAGGGGTGTCCTCCTACGAGCAGTACTTC
V gene: TRBV29-1; D gene: TRBD2; clone size: NA; J gene: TRBJ2-7; CDR3 protein: CSVYAGLETLYEQYF; CDR3 DNA: TGCAGCGTCTACGCGGGACTAGAAACTCTCTACGAGCAGTACTTC
V gene: TRBV10-2; D gene: TRBD1; clone size: NA; J gene: TRBJ2-5; CDR3 protein: CASSEIATGGRETQYF; CDR3 DNA: TGCGCCAGCAGTGAAATAGCTACAGGGGGGAGGGAGACCCAGTACTTC
V gene: TRBV2; D gene: NA; clone size: few; J gene: TRBJ2-5; CDR3 protein: CASSRLLAETQYF; CDR3 DNA: TGTGCCAGCAGTCGATTGTTAGCTGAGACCCAGTACTTC
V gene: TRBV7-6; D gene: TRBD2; clone size: few; J gene: TRBJ2-1; CDR3 protein: CASSYGTSGPESSYNEQFF; CDR3 DNA: TGTGCCAGCAGCTATGGGACTAGCGGGCCGGAGAGCTCCTACAATGAGCAGTTCTTC
V gene: TRBV5-6; D gene: NA; clone size: NA; J gene: TRBJ2-7; CDR3 protein: CASSRGGARDEQYF; CDR3 DNA: TGTGCCAGCAGCAGAGGGGGGGCTCGGGACGAGCAGTACTTC
V gene: TRBV7-8; D gene: NA; clone size: NA; J gene: TRBJ2-3; CDR3 protein: CASSLQQGPRGTQYF; CDR3 DNA: TGTGCCAGCAGCCTACAACAGGGCCCGCGTGGTACGCAGTATTTT
V gene: TRBV7-2; D gene: NA; clone size: NA; J gene: TRBJ1-4; CDR3 protein: CASSARVYGEKLFF; CDR3 DNA: TGTGCCAGCAGCGCTCGGGTCTATGGTGAAAAACTGTTTTTT
V gene: TRBV5-1; D gene: NA; clone size: NA; J gene: TRBJ2-7; CDR3 protein: CASSDPGQTYEQYF; CDR3 DNA: TGCGCCAGCAGCGATCCCGGACAGACCTACGAGCAGTACTTC
V gene: TRBV6-5; D gene: NA; clone size: NA; J gene: TRBJ1-5; CDR3 protein: CASSNGVDQPQHF; CDR3 DNA: TGTGCCAGCAGCAACGGGGTGGATCAGCCCCAGCATTTT
V gene: TRBV2; D gene: NA; clone size: NA; J gene: TRBJ1-2; CDR3 protein: CASSETGRDGYTF; CDR3 DNA: TGTGCCAGCAGTGAAACAGGCAGAGATGGCTACACCTTC
V gene: TRBV25-1; D gene: NA; clone size: NA; J gene: TRBJ2-3; CDR3 protein: CASSELEVTDTQYF; CDR3 DNA: TGTGCCAGCAGTGAATTGGAGGTCACAGATACGCAGTATTTT
V gene: TRBV19; D gene: NA; clone size: few; J gene: TRBJ1-6; CDR3 protein: CAEPPRSSYNSPLHF; CDR3 DNA: TGTGCCGAACCGCCTCGGAGCTCCTATAATTCACCCCTCCACTTT
V gene: TRBV4-1; D gene: TRBD1; clone size: NA; J gene: TRBJ2-7; CDR3 protein: CASSRRDRDYEQYF; CDR3 DNA: TGCGCCAGCAGCCGCCGGGACAGGGACTACGAGCAGTACTTC
V gene: TRBV28; D gene: NA; clone size: once; J gene: TRBJ1-1; CDR3 protein: CASSLEGRKEAFF; CDR3 DNA: TGTGCCAGCAGTTTGGAGGGGCGAAAAGAAGCTTTCTTT
V gene: TRBV4-1; D gene: NA; clone size: NA; J gene: TRBJ1-2; CDR3 protein: CASSQVLQSPGDYTF; CDR3 DNA: TGCGCCAGCAGCCAAGTCCTCCAGTCCCCAGGTGACTACACCTTC
V gene: TRBV7-3; D gene: NA; clone size: NA; J gene: TRBJ1-2; CDR3 protein: CASGAVGFGYTF; CDR3 DNA: TGTGCCAGCGGGGCGGTGGGGTTCGGCTACACCTTC
V gene: TRBV5-1; D gene: NA; clone size: few; J gene: TRBJ2-1; CDR3 protein: CASSIQTSVRGNEQFF; CDR3 DNA: TGCGCCAGCAGCATACAAACGAGCGTAAGAGGCAATGAGCAGTTCTTC
V gene: TRBV21-1; D gene: NA; clone size: once; J gene: TRBJ2-4; CDR3 protein: CASSPVDSGYF; CDR3 DNA: TGTGCCAGCAGTCCCGTAGACTCCGGGTACTTC
V gene: TRBV5-1; D gene: NA; clone size: NA; J gene: TRBJ1-4; CDR3 protein: CATHPRRPGGNEKLFF; CDR3 DNA: TGCGCCACGCACCCGCGTAGACCTGGAGGGAATGAAAAACTGTTTTTT
V gene: TRBV7-2; D gene: TRBD2; clone size: NA; J gene: TRBJ2-7; CDR3 protein: CASSQGAASGRGKSYEQYF; CDR3 DNA: TGTGCCAGCAGCCAAGGGGCGGCTAGCGGGAGAGGAAAGTCCTACGAGCAGTACTTC
V gene: TRBV28; D gene: TRBD1; clone size: NA; J gene: TRBJ1-2; CDR3 protein: CASSTTTGTDARVGFRGYTF; CDR3 DNA: TGTGCCAGCAGCACAACTACCGGGACAGATGCTAGGGTAGGATTCAGGGGCTACACCTTC
V gene: TRBV5-1; D gene: TRBD1; clone size: NA; J gene: TRBJ2-7; CDR3 protein: CASSPSSTGGLYEQYF; CDR3 DNA: TGCGCCAGCAGCCCTTCCTCGACAGGGGGCCTCTACGAGCAGTACTTC
V gene: TRBV7-3; D gene: NA; clone size: NA; J gene: TRBJ1-2; CDR3 protein: CASSPSTLGGYGYTF; CDR3 DNA: TGTGCCAGCAGCCCGTCGACCCTAGGCGGCTATGGCTACACCTTC
V gene: TRBV30; D gene: NA; clone size: NA; J gene: TRBJ1-1; CDR3 protein: CAWSVPRPTRTEAFF; CDR3 DNA: TGTGCCTGGAGTGTACCCAGGCCCACTAGGACTGAAGCTTTCTTT
V gene: TRBV29-1; D gene: TRBD1; clone size: NA; J gene: TRBJ2-5; CDR3 protein: CSVEETGGAETQYF; CDR3 DNA: TGCAGCGTTGAAGAGACAGGGGGCGCGGAGACCCAGTACTTC
V gene: TRBV6-1; D gene: NA; clone size: NA; J gene: TRBJ2-7; CDR3 protein: CASSEARSRVYEQYF; CDR3 DNA: TGTGCCAGCAGTGAAGCGCGATCCAGGGTCTACGAGCAGTACTTC
V gene: TRBV30; D gene: NA; clone size: NA; J gene: TRBJ1-2; CDR3 protein: CAWDNGGPYGYTF; CDR3 DNA: TGTGCCTGGGACAACGGGGGGCCCTATGGCTACACCTTC
V gene: TRBV7-8; D gene: TRBD2; clone size: NA; J gene: TRBJ2-7; CDR3 protein: CASTRTTSGRAEQYF; CDR3 DNA: TGTGCCAGCACTCGTACGACTAGCGGGAGGGCCGAGCAGTACTTC
V gene: TRBV27; D gene: TRBD2; clone size: NA; J gene: TRBJ2-7; CDR3 protein: CASTNKGTSGTFHEQYF; CDR3 DNA: TGTGCCAGCACCAACAAGGGGACTAGCGGGACATTTCACGAGCAGTACTTC
V gene: TRBV27; D gene: NA; clone size: NA; J gene: TRBJ2-7; CDR3 protein: CASSFGESYEQYF; CDR3 DNA: TGTGCCAGCAGTTTCGGGGAATCCTACGAGCAGTACTTC
V gene: TRBV7-6; D gene: TRBD1; clone size: NA; J gene: TRBJ1-6; CDR3 protein: CASSPQTGGDNSPLHF; CDR3 DNA: TGTGCCAGCAGCCCCCAGACAGGGGGGGATAATTCACCCCTCCACTTT
V gene: TRBV2; D gene: NA; clone size: few; J gene: TRBJ1-5; CDR3 protein: CASSELYSNQPQHF; CDR3 DNA: TGTGCCAGCAGTGAACTGTATAGCAATCAGCCCCAGCATTTT
V gene: TRBV7-2; D gene: NA; clone size: few; J gene: TRBJ2-1; CDR3 protein: CASSLGGSNNEQFF; CDR3 DNA: TGTGCCAGCAGCTTGGGGGGTTCTAACAATGAGCAGTTCTTC
V gene: TRBV6-1; D gene: TRBD2; clone size: NA; J gene: TRBJ2-1; CDR3 protein: CASSAGTSINEQFF; CDR3 DNA: TGTGCCAGCAGCGCCGGGACTAGCATCAATGAGCAGTTCTTC
V gene: TRBV10-2; D gene: NA; clone size: NA; J gene: TRBJ2-5; CDR3 protein: CASRAQAYRETQYF; CDR3 DNA: TGCGCCAGCAGGGCCCAAGCGTACCGGGAGACCCAGTACTTC
V gene: TRBV11-2; D gene: NA; clone size: once; J gene: TRBJ2-7; CDR3 protein: CASSLEAQASYEQYF; CDR3 DNA: TGTGCCAGCAGCTTAGAGGCACAGGCATCCTACGAGCAGTACTTC
V gene: TRBV7-9; D gene: NA; clone size: NA; J gene: TRBJ2-6; CDR3 protein: CASSPPRDGANVLTF; CDR3 DNA: TGTGCCAGCAGCCCCCCCAGGGATGGGGCCAACGTCCTGACTTTC
V gene: TRBV9; D gene: NA; clone size: few; J gene: TRBJ1-2; CDR3 protein: CASSPRLDLFYGYTF; CDR3 DNA: TGTGCCAGCAGCCCCCGACTAGACCTTTTCTATGGCTACACCTTC
V gene: TRBV6-6; D gene: NA; clone size: few; J gene: TRBJ2-1; CDR3 protein: CASRQGSNEQFF; CDR3 DNA: TGTGCCAGCAGGCAGGGGTCGAATGAGCAGTTCTTC
V gene: TRBV18; D gene: TRBD1; clone size: once; J gene: TRBJ1-1; CDR3 protein: CASHTGVTEAFF; CDR3 DNA: TGTGCCAGTCACACAGGGGTCACTGAAGCTTTCTTT
V gene: TRBV29-1; D gene: NA; clone size: once; J gene: TRBJ2-7; CDR3 protein: CSVSRSGVSYEQYF; CDR3 DNA: TGCAGCGTTAGTCGGTCAGGGGTCTCCTACGAGCAGTACTTC
V gene: TRBV5-1; D gene: TRBD2; clone size: NA; J gene: TRBJ2-7; CDR3 protein: CASRAGTSGDEQYF; CDR3 DNA: TGCGCCAGCAGGGCCGGGACTAGCGGTGACGAGCAGTACTTC
V gene: TRBV19; D gene: TRBD1; clone size: NA; J gene: TRBJ1-3; CDR3 protein: CASRDRRNTIYF; CDR3 DNA: TGTGCCAGTCGGGACAGGAGAAACACCATATATTTT
V gene: TRBV2; D gene: TRBD1; clone size: NA; J gene: TRBJ1-1; CDR3 protein: CASTRQGRDTEAFF; CDR3 DNA: TGTGCCAGCACCAGACAGGGCAGGGACACTGAAGCTTTCTTT
V gene: TRBV5-1; D gene: TRBD2; clone size: NA; J gene: TRBJ2-2; CDR3 protein: CASSLLAGANTGELFF; CDR3 DNA: TGCGCCAGCAGCTTATTAGCGGGAGCGAACACCGGGGAGCTGTTTTTT